A single sample gave rise to the 10 T cell receptor beta chains below, sequenced in a study of shared clonotypes between healthy human individuals. Selected positively for CCR7 and CD45RO-negative, naive CD8 cells excluded terminally differentiated effector memory CD45RA+ cells. Only in-frame clones appear in the TCRdb table, and some are missing; sequencing was by immunoSEQ multiplex PCR. Of around 1.9 million clones listed, just over 90% are singletons. Sequenced material: naive CD8+ T cells from PBMCs. The receptors stem from a man between 18 and 35 years old in good health. Some clones in this sample may be carry-over from other donors' samples.

The chain is built from TRBV9 and TRBJ2-7; D is unresolved. CDR1 is SGDLS and CDR2 is YYNGEE in the germline V gene. The CDR3 covers 12 residues. V was clipped by 3 bases and J by 6 bases, with 10 bases between them. DNA for the CDR3: TGTGCCAGCAGCGCAGATGGCGTCGAGCAGTACTTC. Amino acids: CASSADGVEQYF.

The chain uses TRBV28 and TRBJ2-1; 9 nucleotides align to TRBD2. CDR1 and CDR2 from the germline V gene are MDHEN and SYDVKM. This CDR3 is built from 16 residues. V lost 4 bases and J lost 5; bases outside the gene matches: 9. CDR3 DNA: TGTGCCAGCAGTTCCCCCGCCGAGCGGGGGGACAATGAGCAGTTCTTC. This codes for CASSSPAERGDNEQFF.

V usage is TRBV6-5 and J usage is TRBJ1-5; no clear D. The CDR3 spans 15 residues. Germline CDR1 and CDR2: MNHEY and SVGAGI. V was clipped by 5 bases and J by 2 bases, with 13 bases between them. CDR3 region: CASSPLRAGNQPQHF. In DNA form, the CDR3 reads TGTGCCAGCAGTCCCCTACGGGCCGGCAATCAGCCCCAGCATTTT.

The chain joins TRBV10-1 to TRBJ2-1, with 9 positions matching TRBD2. Per germline, CDR1 WNHNN and CDR2 SYGVQD (reference sequence). Trimming cost V 6 bases and J 1 base; bases outside gene matches: 4. The CDR3 sequence is 15 residues long. CDR3 protein: CASSRGRDSYNEQFF. The CDR3 coding sequence is TGCGCCAGCAGCCGCGGGAGGGATTCCTACAATGAGCAGTTCTTC.

J is TRBJ2-2 and V is TRBV13; D could derive from TRBD1 or TRBD2 (6 bases each). The CDR3 is 14 residues long. In germline, CDR1 is PRHDT, CDR2 FYEKMQ (reference sequence). Trimming shortened V by 4 bases and J by 5 bases, and 11 bases separated the two germline ends. CDR3 DNA: TGTGCCAGCAGCTCTTGGGGGGCGACCGGGGAGCTGTTTTTT. Its translation is CASSSWGATGELFF.

The chain recombines TRBV7-8 with TRBJ1-5; no clear D gene. V lost 5 bases to trimming and J lost 4 bases, with 15 bases between them. Germline V lookup: CDR1 SGHVS, CDR2 FQNEAQ. The CDR3 runs to 15 residues. The CDR3 protein is CASSIGITVNQPQHF. CDR3 DNA sequence: TGTGCCAGCAGCATAGGGATAACAGTAAATCAGCCCCAGCATTTT.

V gene TRBV27 combines with J gene TRBJ2-4; 10 bases are shared with TRBD1. Per the germline V gene, CDR1 is MNHEY and CDR2 is SMNVEV (reference sequence). V gave up 5 bases and J gave up 9 bases; unmatched junction bases: 13. The CDR3 sequence is 16 residues long. In DNA, the CDR3 is TGTGCCAGCAGTCCGAGACAGGGGGCGACCCTAGGCATTCAGTACTTC. This translates into CASSPRQGATLGIQYF.

The chain carries TRBV28 and TRBJ2-2, with 9 bases lining up with TRBD2. J was trimmed by 0 bases and V by 5 bases; bases with no gene match: 7. The germline V gene encodes CDR1 MDHEN and CDR2 SYDVKM. The CDR3 loop spans 17 amino acids. Here the CDR3 DNA reads TGTGCCAGCAGTCCCGCCTCTAGCGGGGCGAACACCGGGGAGCTGTTTTTT. Its protein product is CASSPASSGANTGELFF.

V gene TRBV2 combines with J gene TRBJ2-7; the D gene is possibly TRBD2 (5 bases). This CDR3 comprises 16 residues. Trimming stripped 7 bases from V and 0 bases from J, with 19 bases between. CDR1 is SNHLY and CDR2 is FYNNEI in the germline V gene. The CDR3 DNA is TGTGCCAGCAACCGAGGTGAGGGAGTGATCTCCTACGAGCAGTACTTC. As protein: CASNRGEGVISYEQYF.

This rearrangement joins TRBV4-1 to TRBJ2-1; D not certain. The CDR3 contains 13 residues. Trimming shortened V by 4 bases and J by 9 bases, and 13 bases separated the two germline ends. Germline assignment: CDR1 MGHRA and CDR2 YSYEKL. The CDR3 spells CASSPTYSSEQFF. CDR3 DNA: TGCGCCAGCAGCCCGACCTATTCAAGTGAGCAGTTCTTC.